This T cell receptor (beta chain) came from a study of cytomegalovirus exposure and HLA in healthy donors. Study results and caveats: Analysis was carried out at a later point, and it linked a missense DCLRE1C variant to TCR beta V- and J-gene trimming. Excluded were some V segments that proved indistinguishable, including TRBV6-2 and TRBV6-3. Most TCR sequences were uncommon, yet certain public TCRs appeared in many donors.

For this clone: As yet, its antigen is unknown.

The germline CDR1 and CDR2 sequences are SEHNR and FQNEAQ (reference sequence). V was clipped by 3 bases and J by 5 bases; unmatched bases: 8. CDR3 size: 16 residues. PCR was performed using 60 Vbeta and 13 Jbeta primers. Profiling relied on immunoSEQ multiplex PCR, and the TCRdb table lists in-frame clones only, not all of them. This table lists 220,000 or so clones. The sequencing input was PBMCs. The V gene is TRBV7-9, the J gene TRBJ2-3, with 10 nucleotides matching TRBD1. The sequence was obtained from a girl under 10 years old in good health and CMV-seropositive. CDR3 sequence reads: CASSFPGTGEGDTQYF. CDR3 sequence (DNA): TGTGCCAGCAGCTTCCCCGGGACAGGGGAGGGAGATACGCAGTATTTT.